These 8 T cell receptor beta chains were sequenced from one sample in a study of blood T cell repertoires in COVID-19 (dated by TCRdb to 2018 to 2020). Receptors were amplified or captured by the immunoSEQ multiplex PCR assay. The clones in this table, taken by TCRdb from immuneACCESS, are in-frame only. Not every clone is retained; where verified, under half of the shortfall comes from an unresolved V gene, and the cause of the rest is unknown. This sample holds just over 300,000 clones; about nine tenths were observed only once. The top ten hold roughly 2.3% of the sample. Source material: peripheral blood. The receptors were gathered from a man between 18 and 35 years old with active or convalescent COVID-19.

This chain joins TRBV19 and TRBJ2-7, with D perhaps TRBD2 (7 bases). In germline, CDR1 is LNHDA, CDR2 SQIVND (reference sequence). Trimming took off 5 bases at V and 6 bases at J, with 23 bases between the two ends. The CDR3 consists of 16 residues. The CDR3: CASSVVSPAGASEQYF. CDR3 sequence (DNA): TGTGCCAGTAGTGTGGTGTCCCCGGCGGGGGCGAGCGAGCAGTACTTC.

V usage is TRBV7-2 and J usage is TRBJ2-7; 7 positions match TRBD1. The V and J ends lost 4 bases and 4 bases, in that order; junction bases with no gene match: 13. The germline gives CDR1 SGHTA, CDR2 FQGNSA. The CDR3 contains 16 residues. CDR3 DNA: TGTGCCAGCAGCTCGGTCCTACAGGGGAATGGGTACGAGCAGTACTTC. Protein product: CASSSVLQGNGYEQYF.

The chain has TRBV3-1 (or the pseudogene TRBV3-2) and TRBJ2-3, with 9 bases matching TRBD2. V shed 4 bases, J shed 4 bases, and the junction held 6 bases outside the gene matches. CDR1 LGHDT and CDR2 YNNKEL come from the germline V gene (reference sequence). The CDR3 consists of 15 residues. CDR3 coding DNA: TGTGCCAGCAGCCTGGCGGGAGGGGGGGCAGATACGCAGTATTTT. This codes for CASSLAGGGADTQYF.

J is TRBJ1-2 and V is TRBV14; 7 bases match TRBD1. Germline V CDR1 and CDR2: SGHDN, FVKESK. V lost 4 bases to trimming and J lost 4 bases; unmatched junction nucleotides: 9. The CDR3 is 15 residues long. This CDR3 is CASSPRGGASYGYTF. DNA for the CDR3: TGTGCCAGCAGCCCCAGAGGGGGCGCGAGCTATGGCTACACCTTC.

The CDR3, as DNA: TGCGCCAGCAGCCCCGGGGACAGGGGAGTTGGCTACACCTTC. Encoded protein: CASSPGDRGVGYTF. The chain recombines TRBV5-1 with TRBJ1-2; 10 bases match TRBD1. Germline assignment: CDR1 SGHRS and CDR2 YFSETQ. The V and J ends lost 4 bases and 7 bases, in that order; junction bases with no gene match: 7. This CDR3 contains 14 residues.

This chain links TRBV6-5 with TRBJ1-1; D gene unclear. The CDR3 contains 13 residues. V lost 0 bases to trimming and J lost 3 bases, with 5 bases between them. Germline assignment: CDR1 MNHEY and CDR2 SVGAGI. CDR3 amino acids: CASSYSRYTEAFF. The CDR3 nucleotides are TGTGCCAGCAGTTACTCCCGGTACACTGAAGCTTTCTTT.

The J gene is TRBJ1-5, the V gene TRBV2; D gene unclear. From germline, CDR1 is SNHLY and CDR2 FYNNEI. Trimming removed 7 bases at V and 0 bases at J, with 10 bases between. CDR3 length equals 14 residues. The CDR3: CASTGGYSNQPQHF. CDR3 in DNA: TGTGCCAGCACCGGCGGATATAGCAATCAGCCCCAGCATTTT.

In its sample, this clone was seen once. In DNA, the CDR3 is TGTGCCAGCAGTTTATGGAGAGGCAGCACCTACGAGCAGTACTTC. It specifies CASSLWRGSTYEQYF. The rearrangement uses TRBV27 and TRBJ2-7, with D hard to call. Deletions cut 1 base from V and 2 bases from J, with 12 bases between. CDR1 and CDR2 from the germline V gene are MNHEY and SMNVEV (reference sequence). The CDR3 is 15 residues long.